What follows are 16 T cell receptor beta chains derived from one specimen sequenced in a study of early T cells in non-severe SARS-CoV-2 infection. Via MiXCR, TCRdb re-called the 5' RACE reads, giving one row per CDR3 protein. The table has 35,000 to 45,000 distinct CDR3 sequences, approximately 10% seen once. Sample: whole blood. These receptors were collected from an adult who was a healthcare worker with PCR-confirmed SARS-CoV-2 infection or an uninfected control (not recorded which).

This clonotype was found many times. This rearrangement joins TRBV29-1 to TRBJ2-7; D may be TRBD2 (7 bases). The CDR3 runs 12 residues. The V end was cut by 7 bases, the J end by 6 bases, with 16 bases between. Germline CDR1 is SQVTM and CDR2 is ANQGSEA. The CDR3 here is CSAFTGGAEQYF. As DNA, the CDR3 is TGCAGCGCCTTCACGGGGGGCGCCGAGCAGTACTTC.

This clonotype was seen repeatedly, ten times or more. The CDR3 spells CASMRDKARGANVLTF. The CDR3 nucleotides read TGCGCCAGCATGAGGGACAAGGCCCGGGGGGCCAACGTCCTGACTTTC. The chain joins TRBV5-1 to TRBJ2-6, with a possible D match to TRBD1 (6 bases). The V gene lost 6 bases and the J gene lost 4 bases, with 17 bases spanning the gap. The V gene's germline CDR1 is SGHRS and CDR2 YFSETQ. The CDR3 length is 16 residues.

The table lists this clonotype with many counts. V and J are TRBV18 and TRBJ1-4; no reliable D call. Germline CDR1 is KGHSH and CDR2 is LQKENI. Deletions cut 4 bases from V and 5 bases from J, with 8 bases between. This CDR3 region has 13 residues. DNA of the CDR3: TGTGCCAGCTCACAGACACGAAATGAAAAACTGTTTTTT. It specifies CASSQTRNEKLFF.

This CDR3 is CASSLGAGGSYNEQFF. The CDR3 region has the DNA TGTGCCAGCAGTTTAGGTGCGGGCGGATCCTACAATGAGCAGTTCTTC. The chain uses TRBV12-3 or TRBV12-4 and TRBJ2-1, with TRBD2 as a possible D gene (5 bases). The germline V and J ends were trimmed by 1 base and 1 base, with 11 bases remaining between them. There are 16 residues in the CDR3.

This chain links TRBV7-2 with TRBJ2-1; 10 bases fit TRBD2. Germline V lookup: CDR1 SGHTA, CDR2 FQGNSA. The CDR3 contains 17 residues. Trimming took 3 bases from V and 0 from J; bases not matched to a gene: 5. CDR3 amino acids: CASSFSGGTSSYNEQFF. In DNA, the CDR3 is TGTGCCAGCAGCTTTAGCGGGGGGACCAGCTCCTACAATGAGCAGTTCTTC.

This clonotype was detected many times. J is TRBJ2-2 and V is TRBV20-1; 9 positions agree with TRBD2. CDR1 DFQATT and CDR2 SNEGSKA come from the germline V gene (reference sequence). Unmatched junction bases numbered 7, after V lost 6 bases and J lost 5 bases. The CDR3 is 14 amino acids. The CDR3 nucleotides read TGCAGTGCCAAGAGTAGCGGGGGAACCGGGGAGCTGTTTTTT. Translation: CSAKSSGGTGELFF.

This clonotype was seen more than once but under ten times. The chain has TRBV11-2 and TRBJ2-3, with D possibly TRBD2 on 5 matching bases. CDR3 length equals 16 residues. The V end lost 3 bases, the J end lost 3 bases, and 16 bases lay between the germline ends. Germline V CDR1 and CDR2: SGHAT, FQNNGV. CDR3 in DNA: TGTGCCAGCAGCTTTACCCAACCTTCGGGAACAGATACGCAGTATTTT. Amino acids: CASSFTQPSGTDTQYF.

Many counts were recorded for this clonotype. V is TRBV4-3 and J is TRBJ1-6, with D tentatively TRBD1 (6 bases). Germline V CDR1 and CDR2: LGHNA, YSLEER. The length of the CDR3 is 15 residues. Trimming removed 0 bases at V and 8 bases at J, with 11 bases between. This CDR3 reads CASSQETGIDSPLHF. Written as DNA, the CDR3 is TGCGCCAGCAGCCAAGAGACAGGTATTGATTCACCCCTCCACTTT.

In this sample, this clonotype turned up many times. The chain recombines TRBV5-1 with TRBJ2-7; 8 nucleotides align to TRBD1. CDR1 and CDR2 from the germline V gene are SGHRS and YFSETQ. With V trimmed by 4 bases and J by 3 bases, 6 bases remained unmatched. This CDR3 comprises 14 residues. CDR3 DNA: TGCGCCAGCAGCCCAGAAGGACAGGGCTACGAGCAGTACTTC. This gives the protein CASSPEGQGYEQYF.

V gene TRBV29-1 combines with J gene TRBJ1-1, with 8 bases that match TRBD1. V was pared by 7 bases and J by 5 bases, with 9 bases of the junction left unmatched. The V gene's germline CDR1 is SQVTM and CDR2 ANQGSEA. The CDR3 spans 13 residues. In DNA, the CDR3 is TGCAGCGGCGGACAAACAGGGGGAACTGAAGCTTTCTTT. It translates to CSGGQTGGTEAFF.

There are a few counts of this clonotype. The chain joins TRBV4-2 to TRBJ2-1; TRBD2 agrees at 10 bases. The CDR3 has 16 residues. Germline V gene lookup returns CDR1 LGHNA and CDR2 YNFKEQ. V was clipped by 4 bases and J by 0 bases; unmatched bases: 3. CDR3 bases: TGTGCCAGCAGCCCTAGCGGGGGCCGCTCCTACAATGAGCAGTTCTTC. This encodes CASSPSGGRSYNEQFF.

The genes are TRBV5-5 and TRBJ2-2; unclear D gene. The CDR3 is 14 residues long. The V end lost 9 bases, the J end lost 2 bases, and 14 bases lay between the germline ends. CDR1 is SGHKS, CDR2 YYEKEE, per germline (reference sequence). This CDR3 is CATTFRANTGELFF. The CDR3 DNA reads TGTGCCACCACCTTTAGGGCTAACACCGGGGAGCTGTTTTTT.

This clonotype has at least ten counts. The chain links TRBV18 to TRBJ1-5; D gene uncertain. The V and J ends lost 3 bases and 7 bases respectively, with 10 bases between them. Germline values: CDR1 KGHSH, CDR2 LQKENI. The length of the CDR3 is 13 residues. The CDR3 bases are TGTGCCAGCTCACCTGGGGTGGCGCAGCCCCAGCATTTT. Translation: CASSPGVAQPQHF.

V usage is TRBV6-5 and J usage is TRBJ1-6; D is perhaps TRBD1 (6 bases). The CDR3 contains 17 residues. V lost 5 bases, J lost 9 bases, and 23 bases lay in between. From germline, CDR1 is MNHEY and CDR2 SVGAGI. The CDR3 DNA is TGTGCCAGCAGTGCGCCTCGGGGGCGGCCTACGACTTCACCCCTCCACTTT. It specifies CASSAPRGRPTTSPLHF.

This clonotype was observed many times. V gene TRBV7-2 combines with J gene TRBJ1-6; D unclear. The CDR3 is 14 residues long. The V and J ends lost 5 bases and 7 bases respectively, with 12 bases between them. Germline CDR1 SGHTA, CDR2 FQGNSA. The CDR3 region is CASSPPRQNSPLHF. The CDR3 region has the DNA TGTGCCAGCAGCCCTCCCCGCCAAAATTCACCCCTCCACTTT.

The chain employs TRBV7-2 and TRBJ1-5; 8 bases map to TRBD1. The germline V gene has CDR1 SGHTA and CDR2 FQGNSA. The CDR3 runs to 15 residues. Unmatched junction bases numbered 8, after V lost 5 bases and J lost 5 bases. This CDR3 reads CASSPRTGKDQPQHF. The CDR3 DNA follows: TGTGCCAGCAGCCCAAGGACAGGGAAGGATCAGCCCCAGCATTTT.